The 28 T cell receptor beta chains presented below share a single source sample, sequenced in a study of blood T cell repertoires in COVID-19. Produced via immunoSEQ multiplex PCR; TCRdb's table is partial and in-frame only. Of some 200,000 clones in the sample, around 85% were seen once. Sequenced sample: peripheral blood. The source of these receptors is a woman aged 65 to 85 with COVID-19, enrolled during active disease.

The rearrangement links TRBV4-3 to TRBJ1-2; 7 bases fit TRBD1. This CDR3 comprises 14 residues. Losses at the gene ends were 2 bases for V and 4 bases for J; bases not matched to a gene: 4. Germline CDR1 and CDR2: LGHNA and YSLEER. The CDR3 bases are TGCGCCAGCAGCCAACTGGACAGGTCCTATGGCTACACCTTC. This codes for CASSQLDRSYGYTF.

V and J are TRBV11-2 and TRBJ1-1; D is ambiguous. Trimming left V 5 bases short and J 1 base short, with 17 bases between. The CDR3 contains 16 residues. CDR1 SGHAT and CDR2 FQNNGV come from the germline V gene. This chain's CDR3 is CASSPGVNLRNTEAFF. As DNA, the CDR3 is TGTGCCAGCAGCCCCGGAGTAAACTTAAGGAACACTGAAGCTTTCTTT.

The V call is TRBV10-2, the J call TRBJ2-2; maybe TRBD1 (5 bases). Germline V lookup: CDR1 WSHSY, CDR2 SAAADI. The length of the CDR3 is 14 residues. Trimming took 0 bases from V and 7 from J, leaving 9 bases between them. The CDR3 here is CASSESGAVGELFF. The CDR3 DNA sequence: TGCGCCAGCAGTGAGTCAGGGGCAGTCGGGGAGCTGTTTTTT.

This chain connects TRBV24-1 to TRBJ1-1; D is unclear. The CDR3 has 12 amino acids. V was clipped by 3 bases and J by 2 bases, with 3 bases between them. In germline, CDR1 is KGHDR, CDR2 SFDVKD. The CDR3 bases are TGTGCCACCAGTGATCCAAACACTGAAGCTTTCTTT. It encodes CATSDPNTEAFF.

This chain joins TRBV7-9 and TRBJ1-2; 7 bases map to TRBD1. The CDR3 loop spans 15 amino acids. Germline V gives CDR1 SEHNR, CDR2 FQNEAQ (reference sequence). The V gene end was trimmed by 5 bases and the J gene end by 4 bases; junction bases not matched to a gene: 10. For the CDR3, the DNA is TGTGCCAGCAGCGTCGGGACAGCCGATTCCTATGGCTACACCTTC. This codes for CASSVGTADSYGYTF.

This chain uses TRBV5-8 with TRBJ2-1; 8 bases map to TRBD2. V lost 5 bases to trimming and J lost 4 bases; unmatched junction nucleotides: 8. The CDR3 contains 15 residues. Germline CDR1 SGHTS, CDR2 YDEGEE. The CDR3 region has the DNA TGTGCCAGCAGATATTCGGCGGGGGGTTACAATGAGCAGTTCTTC. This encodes CASRYSAGGYNEQFF.

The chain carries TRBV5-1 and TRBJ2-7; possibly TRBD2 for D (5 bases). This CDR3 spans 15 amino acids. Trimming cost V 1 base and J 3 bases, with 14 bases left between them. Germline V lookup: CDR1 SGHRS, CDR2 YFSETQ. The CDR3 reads CASSLRAADYYEQYF. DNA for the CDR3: TGCGCCAGCAGCTTGAGGGCGGCAGACTACTACGAGCAGTACTTC.

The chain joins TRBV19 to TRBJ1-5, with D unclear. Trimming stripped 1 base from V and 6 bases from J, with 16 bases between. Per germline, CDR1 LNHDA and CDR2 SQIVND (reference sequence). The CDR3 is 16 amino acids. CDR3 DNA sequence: TGTGCCAGTAGTATAGGCCCATCAAGAGGGCGTCAGCCCCAGCATTTT. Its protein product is CASSIGPSRGRQPQHF. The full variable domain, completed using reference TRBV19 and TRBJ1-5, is DGGITQSPKYLFRKEGQNVTLSCEQNLNHDAMYWYRQDPGQGLRLIYYSQIVNDFQKGDIAEGYSVSREKKESFPLTVTSAQKNPTAFYLCASSIGPSRGRQPQHFGDGTRLSIL.

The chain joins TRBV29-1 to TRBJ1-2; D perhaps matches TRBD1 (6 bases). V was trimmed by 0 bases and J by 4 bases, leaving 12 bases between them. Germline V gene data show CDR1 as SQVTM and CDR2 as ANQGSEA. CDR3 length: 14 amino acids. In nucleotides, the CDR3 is TGCAGCGTTGAAGACGGGACATCTGCCTATGGCTACACCTTC. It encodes CSVEDGTSAYGYTF. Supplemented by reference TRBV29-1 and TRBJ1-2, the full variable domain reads SAVISQKPSRDICQRGTSLTIQCQVDSQVTMMFWYRQQPGQSLTLIATANQGSEATYESGFVIDKFPISRPNLTFSTLTVSNMSPEDSSIYLCSVEDGTSAYGYTFGSGTRLTVV.

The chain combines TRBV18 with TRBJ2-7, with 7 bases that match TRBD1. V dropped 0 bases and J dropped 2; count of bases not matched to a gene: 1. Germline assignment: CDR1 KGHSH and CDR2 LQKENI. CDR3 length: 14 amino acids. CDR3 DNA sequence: TGTGCCAGCTCACCACCGAGGGGGCCCTACGAGCAGTACTTC. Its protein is CASSPPRGPYEQYF.

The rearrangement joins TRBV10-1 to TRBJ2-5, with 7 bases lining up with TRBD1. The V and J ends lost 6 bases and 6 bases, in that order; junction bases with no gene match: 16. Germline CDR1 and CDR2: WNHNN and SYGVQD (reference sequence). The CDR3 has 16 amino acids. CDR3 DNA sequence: TGCGCCAGCAGGACAGGGAAGGAACCCCTAAAAAAGACCCAGTACTTC. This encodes CASRTGKEPLKKTQYF.

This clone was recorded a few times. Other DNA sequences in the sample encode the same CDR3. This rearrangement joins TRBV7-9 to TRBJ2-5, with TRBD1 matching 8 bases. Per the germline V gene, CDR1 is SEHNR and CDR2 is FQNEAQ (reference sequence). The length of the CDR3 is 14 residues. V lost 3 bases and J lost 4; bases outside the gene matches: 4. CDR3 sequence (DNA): TGTGCCAGCAGCTTCTCAGGGGGCGCAGAGACCCAGTACTTC. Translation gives CASSFSGGAETQYF.

This CDR3 reads CASSKEVGTLRGGKLFF. DNA for the CDR3: TGTGCCAGCAGCAAGGAAGTCGGGACACTCCGGGGGGGAAAACTGTTTTTT. The rearrangement links TRBV5-6 to TRBJ1-4, with D perhaps matching TRBD1 (6 bases). The CDR3 sequence is 17 residues long. From germline, CDR1 is SGHDT and CDR2 YYEEEE. V dropped 4 bases and J dropped 10 bases, with 26 bases sitting between them.

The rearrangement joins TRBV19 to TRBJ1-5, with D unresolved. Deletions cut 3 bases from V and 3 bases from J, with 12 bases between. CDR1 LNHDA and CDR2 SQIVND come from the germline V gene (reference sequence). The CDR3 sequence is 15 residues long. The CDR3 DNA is TGTGCCAGTAGTATCGAGGGTGTGTCCAATCAGCCCCAGCATTTT. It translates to CASSIEGVSNQPQHF.

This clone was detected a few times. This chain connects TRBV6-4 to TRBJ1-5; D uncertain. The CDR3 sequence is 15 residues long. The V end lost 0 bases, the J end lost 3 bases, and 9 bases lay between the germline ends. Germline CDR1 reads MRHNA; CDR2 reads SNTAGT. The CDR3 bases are TGTGCCAGCAGTGACTCGGGAGGGCACAATCAGCCCCAGCATTTT. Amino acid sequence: CASSDSGGHNQPQHF.

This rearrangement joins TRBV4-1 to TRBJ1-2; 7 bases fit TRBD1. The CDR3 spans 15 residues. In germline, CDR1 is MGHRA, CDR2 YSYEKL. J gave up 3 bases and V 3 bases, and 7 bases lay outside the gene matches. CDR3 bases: TGCGCCAGCAGCCACGTAGACAGGGCGGACTATGGCTACACCTTC. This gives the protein CASSHVDRADYGYTF.

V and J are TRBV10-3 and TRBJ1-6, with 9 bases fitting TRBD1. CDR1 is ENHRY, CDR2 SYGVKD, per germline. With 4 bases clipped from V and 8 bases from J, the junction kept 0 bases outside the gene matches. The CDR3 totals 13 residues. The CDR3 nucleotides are TGTGCCATCAGTGGGACAGGGGATTCACCCCTCCACTTT. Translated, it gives CAISGTGDSPLHF.

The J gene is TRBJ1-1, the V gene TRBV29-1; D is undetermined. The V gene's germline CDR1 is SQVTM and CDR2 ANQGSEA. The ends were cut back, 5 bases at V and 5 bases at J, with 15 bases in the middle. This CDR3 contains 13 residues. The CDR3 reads CSVSPAAGTEAFF. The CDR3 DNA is TGCAGCGTTTCACCAGCGGCGGGGACTGAAGCTTTCTTT.

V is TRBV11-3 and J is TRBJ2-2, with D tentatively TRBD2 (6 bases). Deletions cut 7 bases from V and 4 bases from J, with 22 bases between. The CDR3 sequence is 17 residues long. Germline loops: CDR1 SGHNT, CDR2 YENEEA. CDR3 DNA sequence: TGTGCCAGCACCCGAGGGACTGCCGTTCATCTCACCGGGGAGCTGTTTTTT. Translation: CASTRGTAVHLTGELFF.

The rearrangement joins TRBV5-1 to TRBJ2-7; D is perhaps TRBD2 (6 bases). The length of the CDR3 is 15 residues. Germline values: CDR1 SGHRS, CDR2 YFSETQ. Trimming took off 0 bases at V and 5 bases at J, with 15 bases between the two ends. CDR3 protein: CASSLVGGTSHEQYF. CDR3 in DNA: TGCGCCAGCAGCTTGGTTGGAGGGACGTCCCACGAGCAGTACTTC. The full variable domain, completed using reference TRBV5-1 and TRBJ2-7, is KAGVTQTPRYLIKTRGQQVTLSCSPISGHRSVSWYQQTPGQGLQFLFEYFSETQRNKGNFPGRFSGRQFSNSRSEMNVSTLELGDSALYLCASSLVGGTSHEQYFGPGTRLTVT.

The CDR3 DNA reads as TGTGCCAGCAGCCCAAGACAGCGGGGGGGCGAAGATACGCAGTATTTT. It yields the protein CASSPRQRGGEDTQYF. V gene TRBV11-3 combines with J gene TRBJ2-3, with 10 bases fitting TRBD2. Trimming cost V 5 bases and J 5 bases; bases outside gene matches: 10. The CDR3 runs 16 residues. CDR1 and CDR2 (germline): SGHNT, YENEEA.

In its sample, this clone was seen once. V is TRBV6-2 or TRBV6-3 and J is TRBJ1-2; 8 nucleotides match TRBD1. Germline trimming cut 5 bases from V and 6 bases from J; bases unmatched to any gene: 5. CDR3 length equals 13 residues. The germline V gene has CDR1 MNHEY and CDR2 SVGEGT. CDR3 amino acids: CASSPTGVHGYTF. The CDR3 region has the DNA TGTGCCAGCAGTCCGACAGGGGTACATGGCTACACCTTC.

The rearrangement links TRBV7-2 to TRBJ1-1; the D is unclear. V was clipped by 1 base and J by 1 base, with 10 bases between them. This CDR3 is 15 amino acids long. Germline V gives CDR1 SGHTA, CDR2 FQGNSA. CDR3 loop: CASSLVLAGNTEAFF. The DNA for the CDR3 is TGTGCCAGCAGCTTAGTACTAGCAGGGAACACTGAAGCTTTCTTT.

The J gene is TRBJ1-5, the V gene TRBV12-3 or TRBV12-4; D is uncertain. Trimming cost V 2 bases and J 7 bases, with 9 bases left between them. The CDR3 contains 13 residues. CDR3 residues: CASSLLAIQPQHF. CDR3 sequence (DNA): TGTGCCAGCAGTTTATTAGCAATACAGCCCCAGCATTTT.

CDR3: CASSLDIGGELFF. In DNA form, the CDR3 reads TGTGCCAGCAGCTTGGATATCGGCGGGGAGCTGTTTTTT. The gene calls are TRBV5-4 and TRBJ2-2; D gene ambiguous. Germline CDR1 SGHNT, CDR2 YYREEE (reference sequence). The V end lost 0 bases, the J end lost 7 bases, and 7 bases lay between the germline ends. The CDR3 covers 13 residues.

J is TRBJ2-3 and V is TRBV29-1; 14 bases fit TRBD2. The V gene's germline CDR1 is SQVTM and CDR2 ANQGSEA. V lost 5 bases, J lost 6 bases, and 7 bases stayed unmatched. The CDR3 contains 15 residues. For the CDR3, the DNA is TGCAGCGTTCATGGACTAGCGGGAGGAGCTGATACGCAGTATTTT. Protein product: CSVHGLAGGADTQYF.

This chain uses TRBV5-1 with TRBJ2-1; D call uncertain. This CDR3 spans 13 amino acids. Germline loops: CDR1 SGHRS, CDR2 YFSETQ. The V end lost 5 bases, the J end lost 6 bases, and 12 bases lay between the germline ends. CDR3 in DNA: TGCGCCAGCAGGCTACCTAGTAGCAATGAGCAGTTCTTC. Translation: CASRLPSSNEQFF.

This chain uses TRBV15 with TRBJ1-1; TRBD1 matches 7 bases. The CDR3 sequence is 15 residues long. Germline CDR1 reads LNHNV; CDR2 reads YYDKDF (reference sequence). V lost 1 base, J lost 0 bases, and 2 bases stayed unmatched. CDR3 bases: TGTGCCACCAGCAGAGGGGGACAGATGAACACTGAAGCTTTCTTT. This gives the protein CATSRGGQMNTEAFF.